This is a list of T cell receptor beta chains from one sample in a study of T cells in Graves' hyperthyroidism and ophthalmopathy. TCRdb independently ran MiXCR on the multiplex PCR reads; one entry per CDR3 protein. Found here are about 600,000 distinct CDR3 sequences, about a sixth of them singletons; the top ten hold less than 3.5%. Sequenced input: blood. The receptors were sampled from a woman aged 40 to 50 with Graves' ophthalmopathy. The CDR3 runs from the conserved cysteine through the conserved F or W. D genes are given only for firm matches. Clone sizes are given selectively: once, few, many, or a class where the clone is expanded.

j_call | d_call | clone_size | v_call | cdr3_aa | cdr3_nt
TRBJ1-6 | NA | few | TRBV20-1 | CSARGGPSSYNSPLHF | TGCAGTGCTAGAGGGGGCCCGAGCTCCTATAATTCACCCCTCCACTTT
TRBJ2-7 | NA | few | TRBV20-1 | CSASPRLDNYEQYF | TGCAGTGCTAGCCCCAGGCTAGATAACTACGAGCAGTACTTC
TRBJ1-1 | NA | NA | TRBV4-1 | CASSQRGGRKPNTEAFF | TGCGCCAGCAGCCAACGGGGGGGGCGGAAACCGAACACTGAAGCTTTCTTT
TRBJ2-7 | NA | NA | TRBV6-5 | CATRDREPYEQYF | TGTGCCACCCGCGACAGAGAGCCCTACGAGCAGTACTTC
TRBJ2-2 | NA | many | TRBV3-1 | CASSRHETSGELFF | TGTGCCAGCAGCCGACATGAGACTTCCGGGGAGCTGTTTTTT
TRBJ1-1 | NA | few | TRBV12-3/TRBV12-4 | CASTHEGLGVSTEAFF | TGTGCCAGCACCCATGAGGGGTTAGGGGTTTCCACTGAAGCTTTCTTT
TRBJ1-4 | NA | many | TRBV7-9 | CASSSGEGEMVLDEKLFF | TGTGCCAGCAGCTCGGGGGAGGGGGAGATGGTTTTGGATGAAAAACTGTTTTTT
TRBJ1-1 | NA | many | TRBV11-2 | CASSFQNLVGTEAFF | TGTGCCAGCAGCTTCCAAAACCTCGTTGGTACTGAAGCTTTCTTT
TRBJ2-7 | TRBD1 | many | TRBV27 | CASSTGQGQSYEQYF | TGTGCCAGCAGTACGGGACAGGGCCAGAGTTACGAGCAGTACTTC
TRBJ1-6 | NA | NA | TRBV6-1 | CASRQQNNSPLHF | TGTGCCAGCAGGCAACAGAATAATTCACCCCTCCACTTT
TRBJ2-4 | TRBD1 | many | TRBV18 | CASSPGQGLKNIQYF | TGTGCCAGCTCACCGGGACAGGGACTCAAAAACATTCAGTACTTC
TRBJ2-3 | NA | many | TRBV7-2 | CASSSGRGDTQYF | TGTGCCAGCAGCTCCGGACGGGGAGATACGCAGTATTTT
TRBJ2-2 | TRBD2 | many | TRBV5-1 | CASSFNGGVRNTGELFF | TGCGCCAGCAGCTTCAATGGGGGGGTACGGAACACCGGGGAGCTGTTTTTT
TRBJ2-7 | TRBD1 | many | TRBV27 | CASRSGQGDEQYF | TGTGCCAGCAGATCGGGACAGGGTGACGAGCAGTACTTC
TRBJ2-3 | NA | NA | TRBV30 | CAWGRTDTQYF | TGTGCCTGGGGTCGGACAGATACGCAGTATTTT
TRBJ2-1 | NA | many | TRBV20-1 | CSEGRIYNEQFF | TGCAGCGAGGGACGGATCTACAATGAGCAGTTCTTC
TRBJ2-7 | TRBD2 | many | TRBV6-5 | CASSYSIDSGSYEQYF | TGTGCCAGCAGTTACTCGATTGATAGCGGGAGCTACGAGCAGTACTTC
TRBJ1-2 | TRBD1 | few | TRBV27 | CASKQQGRVDGYTF | TGTGCCAGCAAACAACAGGGGAGAGTCGATGGCTACACCTTC
TRBJ1-1 | NA | many | TRBV9 | CASSVAETGIAPHDTEAFF | TGTGCCAGCAGCGTAGCTGAGACAGGAATAGCCCCCCATGACACTGAAGCTTTCTTT
TRBJ2-5 | TRBD2 | many | TRBV20-1 | CSAGTSGGAGKETQYF | TGCAGTGCTGGGACTAGCGGGGGGGCCGGAAAAGAGACCCAGTACTTC
TRBJ2-7 | NA | NA | TRBV20-1 | CSARSTRQSSYEQYF | TGCAGTGCTAGATCTACTAGACAGAGTAGCTACGAGCAGTACTTC
TRBJ2-1 | TRBD2 | many | TRBV15 | CATSGGLAGAWNEQFF | TGTGCCACCAGCGGAGGACTAGCGGGGGCCTGGAATGAGCAGTTCTTC
TRBJ2-1 | NA | NA | TRBV28 | CASSLGSRASGDNEQFF | TGTGCCAGCAGTTTAGGGTCCCGGGCTAGTGGGGACAATGAGCAGTTCTTC
TRBJ2-2 | NA | NA | TRBV5-1 | CASSLAVGNTGELFF | TGCGCCAGCAGCTTGGCCGTAGGGAACACCGGGGAGCTGTTTTTT
TRBJ2-7 | NA | many | TRBV18 | CASSPVSAFYEQYF | TGTGCCAGCTCACCAGTCTCGGCCTTTTACGAGCAGTACTTC
TRBJ1-5 | NA | many | TRBV6-2/TRBV6-3 | CASSYTTGQPQHF | TGTGCCAGCAGTTACACAACTGGACAGCCCCAGCATTTT
TRBJ1-5 | NA | NA | TRBV10-2 | CASSDNASNQPQHF | TGCGCCAGCAGCGATAATGCGAGCAATCAGCCCCAGCATTTT
TRBJ1-6 | NA | many | TRBV20-1 | CSARDPSSPLHF | TGCAGTGCTAGAGATCCTAGTTCACCCCTCCACTTT